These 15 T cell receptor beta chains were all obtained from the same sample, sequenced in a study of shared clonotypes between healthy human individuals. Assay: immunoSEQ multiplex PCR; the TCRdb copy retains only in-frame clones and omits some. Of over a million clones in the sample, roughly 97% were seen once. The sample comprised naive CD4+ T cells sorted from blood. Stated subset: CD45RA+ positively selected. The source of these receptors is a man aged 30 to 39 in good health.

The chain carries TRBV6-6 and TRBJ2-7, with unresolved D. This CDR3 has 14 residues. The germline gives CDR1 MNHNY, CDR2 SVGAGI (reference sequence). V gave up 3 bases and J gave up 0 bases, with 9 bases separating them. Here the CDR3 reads CASSYTGSSYEQYF. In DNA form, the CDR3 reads TGTGCCAGCAGTTATACGGGTAGCTCCTACGAGCAGTACTTC.

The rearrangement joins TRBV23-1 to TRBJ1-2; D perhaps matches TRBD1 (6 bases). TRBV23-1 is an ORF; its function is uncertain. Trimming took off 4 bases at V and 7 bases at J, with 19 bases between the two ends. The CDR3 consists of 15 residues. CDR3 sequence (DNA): TGCGCCAGCAGTCCGGGGGGCCCGAACGGATGTGGCTACACCTTC. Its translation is CASSPGGPNGCGYTF.

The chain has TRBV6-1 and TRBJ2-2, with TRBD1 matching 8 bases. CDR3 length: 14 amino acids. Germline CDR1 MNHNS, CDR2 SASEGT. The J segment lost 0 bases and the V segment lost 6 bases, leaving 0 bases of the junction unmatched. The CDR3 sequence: CASRDRANTGELFF. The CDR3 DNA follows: TGTGCCAGCAGGGACAGGGCGAACACCGGGGAGCTGTTTTTT.

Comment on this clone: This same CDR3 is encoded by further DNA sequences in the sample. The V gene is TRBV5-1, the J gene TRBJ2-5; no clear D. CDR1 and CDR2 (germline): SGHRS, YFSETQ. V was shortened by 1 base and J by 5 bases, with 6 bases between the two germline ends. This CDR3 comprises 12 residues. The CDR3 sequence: CASSLSKETQYF. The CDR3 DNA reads TGCGCCAGCAGCTTGAGCAAGGAGACCCAGTACTTC.

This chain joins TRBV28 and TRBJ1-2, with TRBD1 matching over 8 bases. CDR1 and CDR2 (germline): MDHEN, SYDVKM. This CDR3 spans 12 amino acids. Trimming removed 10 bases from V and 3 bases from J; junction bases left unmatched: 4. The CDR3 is CATMGQDYGYTF. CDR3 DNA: TGTGCCACCATGGGACAGGACTATGGCTACACCTTC.

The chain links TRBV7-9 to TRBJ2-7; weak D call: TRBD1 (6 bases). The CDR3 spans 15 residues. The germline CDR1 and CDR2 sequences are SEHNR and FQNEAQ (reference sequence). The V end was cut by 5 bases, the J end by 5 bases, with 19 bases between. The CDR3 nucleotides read TGTGCCAGCAGCCCTCGAACAGGGAGAGGGGACGAGCAGTACTTC. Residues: CASSPRTGRGDEQYF.

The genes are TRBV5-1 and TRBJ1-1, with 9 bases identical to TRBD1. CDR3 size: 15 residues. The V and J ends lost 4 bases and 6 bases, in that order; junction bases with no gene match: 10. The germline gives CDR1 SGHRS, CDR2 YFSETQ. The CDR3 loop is CASSAIPGTGPEAFF. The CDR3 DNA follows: TGCGCCAGCAGCGCGATTCCCGGGACAGGGCCTGAAGCTTTCTTT. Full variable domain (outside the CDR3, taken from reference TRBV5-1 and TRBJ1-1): KAGVTQTPRYLIKTRGQQVTLSCSPISGHRSVSWYQQTPGQGLQFLFEYFSETQRNKGNFPGRFSGRQFSNSRSEMNVSTLELGDSALYLCASSAIPGTGPEAFFGQGTRLTVV.

Here the CDR3 DNA reads TGTGCCAGCAGCTTGGGGTGGTCGCAAGAGACCCAGTACTTC. Translation gives CASSLGWSQETQYF. The V gene is TRBV5-4, the J gene TRBJ2-5; D is unresolved. The V end lost 0 bases, the J end lost 2 bases, and 8 bases lay between the germline ends. The length of the CDR3 is 14 residues. CDR1 is SGHNT, CDR2 YYREEE, per germline (reference sequence).

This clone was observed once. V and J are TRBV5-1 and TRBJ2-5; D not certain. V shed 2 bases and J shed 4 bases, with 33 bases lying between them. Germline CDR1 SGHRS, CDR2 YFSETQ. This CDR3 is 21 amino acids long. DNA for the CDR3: TGCGCCAGCAGCTTCTCCCCCCTCGCTTGGCGGTCGGACGCTAAAAGAGAGACCCAGTACTTC. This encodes CASSFSPLAWRSDAKRETQYF.

DNA for the CDR3: TGCGCCAGCAGCTTGGGAGGGGCAGGGGCCGTCACCGGGGAGCTGTTTTTT. It is translated as CASSLGGAGAVTGELFF. This chain uses TRBV5-1 with TRBJ2-2, with D tentatively TRBD1 (6 bases). The CDR3 covers 17 residues. Looked up from germline, CDR1 is SGHRS and CDR2 is YFSETQ. V was shortened by 0 bases and J by 4 bases, with 16 bases between the two germline ends.

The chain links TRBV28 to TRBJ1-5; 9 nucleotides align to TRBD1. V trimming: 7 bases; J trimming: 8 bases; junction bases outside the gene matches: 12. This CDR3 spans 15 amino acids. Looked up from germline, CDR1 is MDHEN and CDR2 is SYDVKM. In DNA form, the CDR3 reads TGTGCCAGCACCATCGGACAGGGGATAATTGAGCCCCAGCATTTT. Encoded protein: CASTIGQGIIEPQHF.

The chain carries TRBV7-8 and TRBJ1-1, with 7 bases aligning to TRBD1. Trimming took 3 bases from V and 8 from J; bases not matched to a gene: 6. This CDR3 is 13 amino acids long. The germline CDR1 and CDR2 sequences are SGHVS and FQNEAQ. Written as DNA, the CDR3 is TGTGCCAGCAGCTTCGAGAGGACAGGAGAAGCTTTCTTT. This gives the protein CASSFERTGEAFF.

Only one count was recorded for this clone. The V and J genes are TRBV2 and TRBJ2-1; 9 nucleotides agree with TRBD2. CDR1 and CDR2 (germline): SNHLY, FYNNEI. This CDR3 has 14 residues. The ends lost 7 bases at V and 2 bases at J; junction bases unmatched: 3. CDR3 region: CASKPSGTYNEQFF. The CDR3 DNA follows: TGTGCCAGCAAGCCTAGCGGGACCTACAATGAGCAGTTCTTC.

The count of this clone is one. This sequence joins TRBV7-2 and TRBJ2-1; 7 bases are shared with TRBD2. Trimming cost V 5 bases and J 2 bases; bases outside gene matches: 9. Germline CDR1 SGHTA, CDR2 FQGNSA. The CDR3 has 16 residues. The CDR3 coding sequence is TGTGCCAGCAGCCCCCGTCTAGCGGTCCCCTACAATGAGCAGTTCTTC. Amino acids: CASSPRLAVPYNEQFF.

The CDR3 coding sequence is TGTGCCAGCAGCTTGTTTGGTAGCGGAGCCCGTCGCGGGGAGCAGTTCTTC. It encodes CASSLFGSGARRGEQFF. J is TRBJ2-1 and V is TRBV5-4; perhaps TRBD2 as D (6 bases). This CDR3 spans 17 amino acids. The germline V gene has CDR1 SGHNT and CDR2 YYREEE (reference sequence). Trimming took 1 base from V and 10 from J, leaving 24 bases between them.